These 25 T cell receptor beta chains were all obtained from the same sample, sequenced in a study of T cells after yellow fever vaccination. TCRdb processed the 5' RACE reads anew with MiXCR; each CDR3 protein has one entry. The sample holds around 350,000 distinct CDR3 sequences, roughly 6.2% seen once. This specimen was PBMCs, taken 5 days after the yellow fever booster vaccination. The origin of the receptors is a man aged 30 to 45 who received the YFV17D yellow fever vaccine.

This clonotype was seen ten or more times. The chain employs TRBV29-1 and TRBJ2-5; D assignment may be TRBD1 or TRBD2 (5 bases each). Trimming removed 7 bases at V and 2 bases at J, with 20 bases between. The CDR3 spans 15 residues. Germline V gives CDR1 SQVTM, CDR2 ANQGSEA. The CDR3 region is CSAPRMGDAQETQYF. The CDR3 DNA follows: TGCAGCGCCCCTCGGATGGGGGACGCACAAGAGACCCAGTACTTC.

This clonotype came up a few times. A read error may account for a junction end that differs from germline. The genes are TRBV3-1 and TRBJ2-7; 7 positions agree with TRBD2. The germline V gene encodes CDR1 LGHDT and CDR2 YNNKEL (reference sequence). The CDR3 extends over 14 amino acids. CDR3 bases: TGTGCCAGCAGCCAAGGAGGCGGGAGTACGCCGGAACACTTC. Amino acids: CASSQGGGSTPEHF.

The sample holds many counts of this clonotype. The chain recombines TRBV7-2 with TRBJ1-1; possible D gene TRBD1, 5 bases. The CDR3 covers 13 residues. Germline CDR1 SGHTA, CDR2 FQGNSA. With 4 bases removed from V and 8 bases from J, the gap between germline ends came to 14 bases. CDR3 nucleotides: TGTGCCAGCAGCTGGGGACTCATATTAGAAGCTTTCTTT. Translating it yields CASSWGLILEAFF.

The gene calls are TRBV15 and TRBJ2-7; D perhaps matches TRBD2 (5 bases). This CDR3 has 18 residues. CDR1 is LNHNV, CDR2 YYDKDF, per germline (reference sequence). V dropped 2 bases and J dropped 7 bases, with 27 bases sitting between them. In DNA form, the CDR3 reads TGTGCCACCAGCAGACCTCCCTCGACTGAACTTGGGCCGGGAGAGCAGTACTTC. Translating gives CATSRPPSTELGPGEQYF. The entire variable domain, with the rest obtained from reference TRBV15 and TRBJ2-7, is as follows: DAMVIQNPRYQVTQFGKPVTLSCSQTLNHNVMYWYQQKSSQAPKLLFHYYDKDFNNEADTPDNFQSRRPNTSFCFLDIRSPGLGDTAMYLCATSRPPSTELGPGEQYFGPGTRLTVT.

Note on this clonotype: With a much larger clone just one base away, this may be a read error. The rearrangement joins TRBV10-3 to TRBJ2-7; D possibly corresponds to TRBD1 (6 bases). The germline CDR1 and CDR2 sequences are ENHRY and SYGVKD. The CDR3 length is 13 residues. CDR3 coding DNA: TGTGCCATCAGTGGGACAGATTTCTACGAGCGGTACTTC. Translated, it gives CAISGTDFYERYF.

Of note for this clonotype: Since a much larger clone is just one base distant, this may be a read error. J is TRBJ2-2 and V is TRBV19; 10 bases map to TRBD1. The CDR3 totals 16 residues. Germline V lookup: CDR1 LNHDA, CDR2 SQIVND (reference sequence). The CDR3 DNA reads as TGTACCAGTCAAAGACAGGGGGCAGTGGGCACCGGGGAGCTGTTTTTT. It codes for CTSQRQGAVGTGELFF.

There are many counts of this clonotype. V and J are TRBV12-3 or TRBV12-4 and TRBJ2-7; maybe TRBD2 (5 bases). The CDR3 loop spans 15 amino acids. The germline V and J ends were trimmed by 5 bases and 3 bases, with 17 bases remaining between them. The CDR3 loop reads CASSPTGSSIYEQYF. The CDR3 bases are TGTGCCAGCAGTCCCACGGGGTCGAGTATCTACGAGCAGTACTTC.

The chain combines TRBV6-5 with TRBJ1-2, with D unclear. The CDR3 has 15 amino acids. Germline-derived CDR1 and CDR2 are MNHEY and SVGAGI. The V end lost 0 bases, the J end lost 5 bases, and 13 bases lay between the germline ends. The CDR3 loop reads CASSYSVSGIYGYTF. In DNA, the CDR3 is TGTGCCAGCAGTTACTCCGTTTCAGGAATTTATGGCTACACCTTC.

This clonotype was recorded many times. The chain couples TRBV5-1 to TRBJ2-1; D perhaps matches TRBD2 (6 bases). The CDR3 has 20 amino acids. Trimming cost V 2 bases and J 2 bases, with 26 bases left between them. Germline lookup yields CDR1 SGHRS and CDR2 YFSETQ. The CDR3 nucleotides are TGCGCCAGCAGCTTCCCTAGCTCCCCGGACGGGAGCGAAACCTACAATGAGCAGTTCTTC. Its translation is CASSFPSSPDGSETYNEQFF.

This chain uses TRBV7-9 with TRBJ1-1; D is uncertain. Between the trimmed V and J ends, which lost 4 bases and 6 bases, there was a span of 6 bases. Germline CDR1 is SEHNR and CDR2 is FQNEAQ (reference sequence). The CDR3 is 11 residues long. CDR3 bases: TGTGCCAGCAGCTCCCAGCCTGAAGCTTTCTTT. Protein: CASSSQPEAFF. Full variable domain (remainder filled in from reference TRBV7-9 and TRBJ1-1): DTGVSQNPRHKITKRGQNVTFRCDPISEHNRLYWYRQTLGQGPEFLTYFQNEAQLEKSRLLSDRFSAERPKGSFSTLEIQRTEQGDSAMYLCASSSQPEAFFGQGTRLTVV.

A few counts support this clonotype. This chain links TRBV28 with TRBJ2-1, with D hard to call. Trimming removed 5 bases at V and 6 bases at J, with 8 bases between. The CDR3 spans 12 residues. CDR1 and CDR2 from the germline V gene are MDHEN and SYDVKM. Here the CDR3 reads CASSIRLNEQFF. CDR3 nucleotides: TGTGCCAGCAGTATCCGACTCAATGAGCAGTTCTTC.

This chain connects TRBV6-9 to TRBJ2-1, with D uncertain. Trimming stripped 5 bases from V and 15 bases from J, with 5 bases between. This CDR3 region has 8 residues. Germline V CDR1 and CDR2: MNHGY, SVAAGI. The CDR3 nucleotides are TGTGCCAGCAGTCCTGTGTTCTTC. Protein sequence: CASSPVFF.

This clonotype has a handful of counts. The V and J genes are TRBV11-1 and TRBJ2-1; 12 nucleotides match TRBD2. Germline values: CDR1 SGHAT, CDR2 FQDESV (reference sequence). V shed 3 bases, J shed 0 bases, and the junction held 6 bases outside the gene matches. CDR3 length: 18 amino acids. The CDR3 DNA reads as TGTGCCAGCAGCTTTCGACTAGCGGGAGACCACTCCTACAATGAGCAGTTCTTC. Protein sequence: CASSFRLAGDHSYNEQFF.

V and J are TRBV6-1 and TRBJ2-7, with TRBD1 matching 9 bases. CDR3 length: 19 residues. V shed 6 bases and J 0 bases; nucleotides not matched to a gene: 18. From germline, CDR1 is MNHNS and CDR2 SASEGT. The CDR3 here is CASSPTDRGVKKISYEQYF. The DNA of the CDR3 is TGTGCCAGCAGCCCTACGGACAGGGGCGTAAAGAAAATCTCCTACGAGCAGTACTTC.

Many counts were recorded for this clonotype. The chain links TRBV29-1 to TRBJ2-7; 13 bases fit TRBD2. The ends lost 5 bases at V and 3 bases at J; junction bases unmatched: 1. The CDR3 is made up of 13 amino acids. Germline lookup yields CDR1 SQVTM and CDR2 ANQGSEA. CDR3 nucleotide sequence: TGCAGCGTTAGGACTAGCGGGAGCTACGAGCAGTACTTC. It specifies CSVRTSGSYEQYF.

Note on this clonotype: This sequence may be a read error, since a much larger clone differs from it by one base. Since no conserved phenylalanine or tryptophan closes the CDR3, a read error is the likely cause. This chain links TRBV10-2 with TRBJ1-2; D remains unclear. The germline V gene encodes CDR1 WSHSY and CDR2 SAAADI. Trimming took off 3 bases at V and 3 bases at J, with 5 bases between the two ends. The CDR3 is 12 residues long. The CDR3 loop is CASSDQDYGYTY. CDR3 sequence (DNA): TGCGCCAGCAGTGATCAGGACTATGGCTACACCTAC.

The V call is TRBV6-2 or TRBV6-3, the J call TRBJ2-2; 10 nucleotides agree with TRBD2. This CDR3 contains 16 residues. V gave up 6 bases and J gave up 5 bases; unmatched junction bases: 9. CDR1 MNHEY and CDR2 SVGEGT come from the germline V gene. The CDR3 region is CASSPASGSWTGELFF. The CDR3 nucleotides are TGTGCCAGCAGCCCCGCTAGCGGGAGCTGGACCGGGGAGCTGTTTTTT.

This chain connects TRBV10-2 to TRBJ2-3; TRBD2 matches at 11 bases. The CDR3 loop spans 15 amino acids. The V gene end was trimmed by 4 bases and the J gene end by 2 bases; junction bases not matched to a gene: 2. The germline V gene encodes CDR1 WSHSY and CDR2 SAAADI. The CDR3 nucleotides read TGCGCCAGCAGTGGACTAGCGGGAATCACAGATACGCAGTATTTT. Its protein is CASSGLAGITDTQYF.

With respect to this clonotype: A read error is possible here, since a much larger clone lies one base away. The chain recombines TRBV5-1 with TRBJ2-7; D perhaps matches TRBD1 (6 bases). The CDR3 has 14 amino acids. Germline V gene data show CDR1 as SGHRS and CDR2 as YFSETQ. Trimming took off 5 bases at V and 0 bases at J, with 12 bases between the two ends. CDR3 DNA sequence: TGCGCCAGCAGATGGGACACCGGCTCCTACGAGCAGTACTTC. Translating it yields CASRWDTGSYEQYF. Together with reference TRBV5-1 and TRBJ2-7, the CDR3 gives the full variable domain: KAGVTQTPRYLIKTRGQQVTLSCSPISGHRSVSWYQQTPGQGLQFLFEYFSETQRNKGNFPGRFSGRQFSNSRSEMNVSTLELGDSALYLCASRWDTGSYEQYFGPGTRLTVT.

This clonotype has only a few counts. This chain links TRBV7-2 with TRBJ2-5, with D tentatively TRBD1 or TRBD2 (5 bases each). Germline loops: CDR1 SGHTA, CDR2 FQGNSA. Trimming left V 4 bases short and J 0 bases short, with 15 bases between. The CDR3 is 16 amino acids. CDR3 coding DNA: TGTGCCAGCAGCTCTGAAAGGGACCAGTACCAAGAGACCCAGTACTTC. This encodes CASSSERDQYQETQYF.

This clonotype has a handful of counts. CDR3 region: CASSQELAGGPVDTQYF. CDR3 DNA sequence: TGCGCCAGCAGCCAAGAACTAGCGGGAGGGCCGGTAGATACGCAGTATTTT. The chain combines TRBV4-3 with TRBJ2-3, with 13 bases identical to TRBD2. There are 17 residues in the CDR3. V shed 0 bases, J shed 5 bases, and the junction held 5 bases outside the gene matches. The germline gives CDR1 LGHNA, CDR2 YSLEER.

The gene calls are TRBV29-1 and TRBJ2-5, with a tentative D call TRBD2 (5 bases). Germline CDR1 reads SQVTM; CDR2 reads ANQGSEA. V was trimmed by 4 bases and J by 7 bases, leaving 16 bases between them. The CDR3 spans 13 residues. CDR3 DNA: TGCAGCGTTGGGGAGACATATAGTACGACCCAGTACTTC. It specifies CSVGETYSTTQYF.

This clonotype was observed a few times. The gene calls are TRBV5-5 and TRBJ2-6, with a tentative D call TRBD1 (6 bases). Germline loops: CDR1 SGHKS, CDR2 YYEKEE (reference sequence). This CDR3 region has 18 residues. The V end lost 4 bases, the J end lost 0 bases, and 17 bases lay between the germline ends. The CDR3 DNA sequence: TGTGCCAGCAGCCGGACAGCCCCCGTATCCTCTGGGGCCAACGTCCTGACTTTC. Residues: CASSRTAPVSSGANVLTF.

V is TRBV11-2 and J is TRBJ2-3; 14 nucleotides agree with TRBD2. V lost 5 bases and J lost 8; bases outside the gene matches: 15. The length of the CDR3 is 18 residues. The germline gives CDR1 SGHAT, CDR2 FQNNGV. This chain's CDR3 is CASSPHQKTSGRVTTQYF. In DNA form, the CDR3 reads TGTGCCAGCAGCCCTCACCAAAAGACTAGCGGGAGGGTGACTACGCAGTATTTT.

The rearrangement links TRBV20-1 to TRBJ1-1; tentatively, D is TRBD1 (6 bases). The ends were cut back, 1 base at V and 8 bases at J, with 17 bases in the middle. Germline V gene sequence: CDR1 DFQATT, CDR2 SNEGSKA (reference sequence). This CDR3 is built from 14 residues. The chain's CDR3 is CSARVLGAKGEAFF. CDR3 DNA sequence: TGCAGTGCTAGAGTTCTGGGGGCAAAGGGGGAAGCTTTCTTT.